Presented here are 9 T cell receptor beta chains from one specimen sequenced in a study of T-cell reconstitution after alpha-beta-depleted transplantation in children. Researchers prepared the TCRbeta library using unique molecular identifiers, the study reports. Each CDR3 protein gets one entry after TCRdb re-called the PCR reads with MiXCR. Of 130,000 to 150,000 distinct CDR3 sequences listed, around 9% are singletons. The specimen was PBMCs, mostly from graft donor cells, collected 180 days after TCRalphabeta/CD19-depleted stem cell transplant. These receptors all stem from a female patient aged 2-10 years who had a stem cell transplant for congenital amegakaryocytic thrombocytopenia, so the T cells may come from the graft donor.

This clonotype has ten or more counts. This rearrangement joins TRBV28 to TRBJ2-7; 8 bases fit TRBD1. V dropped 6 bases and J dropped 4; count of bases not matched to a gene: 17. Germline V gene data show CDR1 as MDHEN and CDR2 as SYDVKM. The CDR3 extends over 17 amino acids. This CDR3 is CASSHRGRGRKEYEQYF. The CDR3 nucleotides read TGTGCCAGCAGCCACCGGGGCAGGGGGCGTAAAGAGTACGAGCAGTACTTC.

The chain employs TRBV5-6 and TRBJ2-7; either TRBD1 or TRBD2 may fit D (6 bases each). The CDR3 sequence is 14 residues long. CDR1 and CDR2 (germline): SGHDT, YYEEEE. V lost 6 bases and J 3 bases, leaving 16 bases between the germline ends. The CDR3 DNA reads TGTGCCAGCATATTCCGGGGGCCCAGCTACGAGCAGTACTTC. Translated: CASIFRGPSYEQYF.

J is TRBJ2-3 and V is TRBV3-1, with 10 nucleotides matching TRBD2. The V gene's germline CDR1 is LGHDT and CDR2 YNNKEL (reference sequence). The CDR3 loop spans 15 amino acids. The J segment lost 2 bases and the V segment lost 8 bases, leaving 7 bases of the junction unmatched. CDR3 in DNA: TGTGCCAGCTGCCCCACTAGCGGGGACACAGATACGCAGTATTTT. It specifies CASCPTSGDTDTQYF.

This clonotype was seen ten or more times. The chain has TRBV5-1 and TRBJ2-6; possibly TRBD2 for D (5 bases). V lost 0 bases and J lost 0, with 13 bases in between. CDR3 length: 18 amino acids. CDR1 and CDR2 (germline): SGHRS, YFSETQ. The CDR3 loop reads CASSLVPGKVSGANVLTF. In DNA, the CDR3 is TGCGCCAGCAGCTTGGTTCCGGGGAAAGTCTCTGGGGCCAACGTCCTGACTTTC.

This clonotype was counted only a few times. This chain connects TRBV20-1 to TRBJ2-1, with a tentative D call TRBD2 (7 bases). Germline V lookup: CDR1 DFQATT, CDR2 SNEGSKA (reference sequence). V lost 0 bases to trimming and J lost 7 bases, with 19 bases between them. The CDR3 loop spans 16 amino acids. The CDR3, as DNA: TGCAGTGCTAGAGATTTTGCGGGAGAGCAGGGGAATGAGCAGTTCTTC. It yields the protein CSARDFAGEQGNEQFF.

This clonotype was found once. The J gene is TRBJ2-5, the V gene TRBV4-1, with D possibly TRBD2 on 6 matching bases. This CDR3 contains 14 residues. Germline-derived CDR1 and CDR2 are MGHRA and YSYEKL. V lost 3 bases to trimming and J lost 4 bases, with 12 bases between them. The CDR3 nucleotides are TGCGCCAGCAGCCATGTACTAGCAGGAGAGACCCAGTACTTC. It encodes CASSHVLAGETQYF.

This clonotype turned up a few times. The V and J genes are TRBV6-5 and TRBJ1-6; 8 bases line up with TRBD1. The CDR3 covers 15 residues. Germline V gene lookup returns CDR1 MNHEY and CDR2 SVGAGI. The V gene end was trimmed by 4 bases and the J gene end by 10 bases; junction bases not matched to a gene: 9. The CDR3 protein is CASSWRTGKNSPLHF. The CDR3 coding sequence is TGTGCCAGCAGTTGGCGGACAGGGAAAAACTCACCCCTCCACTTT.

The CDR3 bases are TGCAGTGCTAGACGACAGGGGGGGGGCACCGGGGAGCTGTTTTTT. As protein: CSARRQGGGTGELFF. The chain uses TRBV20-1 and TRBJ2-2; 9 bases match TRBD1. The CDR3 extends over 15 amino acids. Germline V lookup: CDR1 DFQATT, CDR2 SNEGSKA (reference sequence). With V trimmed by 2 bases and J by 4 bases, 5 bases remained unmatched.

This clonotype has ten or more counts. In DNA, the CDR3 is TGCAGTGCCCTTACGACAGGGTCTGGAAACACCATATATTTT. It specifies CSALTTGSGNTIYF. V gene TRBV20-1 combines with J gene TRBJ1-3, with TRBD1 matching 7 bases. Trimming at V came to 6 bases and at J to 1 base, leaving 6 bases not matched to a gene. This CDR3 region has 14 residues. Germline-derived CDR1 and CDR2 are DFQATT and SNEGSKA (reference sequence).